The T cell receptor beta chain described here comes from a study of T-cell reconstitution after alpha-beta-depleted transplantation in children (dated by TCRdb to the mid-2010s). Concerning the study at large: The study quantitatively tracked T-cell immune reconstitution after TCRalphabeta/CD19-depleted allogeneic hematopoietic cell transplantation in children using TCR repertoire profiling.

V is reduced by 8 bases and J by 5 bases, leaving a spacing of 9 bases between them. Reading the germline V gene gives CDR1 WSHSY and CDR2 SAAADI. From its cysteine to its phenylalanine, the CDR3 spans 11 amino acids. Of the read, only the CDR3 DNA is kept; its 33 bases are in frame from base 1. The sample holds a few counts of this clonotype. Its antigen has not been determined. The input lacks base qualities; no much larger clone sits a single base away. The receptor library was made with PCR. Sequencing was carried out with an Illumina HiSeq 2500. TCR libraries were prepared with molecular barcoding, using unique molecular identifiers to normalize TCRbeta repertoire quantification. Starting from the raw public reads, TCRdb applied fastp trimming at Q25, assembled clones with MiXCR and retained in-frame beta chains. Merged by CDR3 protein, the rows form single entries marked with the most common genes and DNA. This sample has hundreds of thousands of distinct CDR3 sequences in its table, and 15% to 20% of those were observed once. Approximately 1% of the sample goes to the ten largest clones.

Recombination linked TRBV10-2 to TRBJ1-1; the D gene cannot be resolved reliably. The specimen was PBMCs from the stem cell graft donor, collected from the stem cell graft. The receptor comes from a human donor who donated a stem cell graft to a child with acute myeloid leukemia. The sequence in DNA is TGCGCCAGCGTACGATTTACTGAAGCTTTCTTT. Translated, it reads CASVRFTEAFF.